What follows are 8 T cell receptor beta chains derived from one specimen sequenced in a study of blood T cell repertoires in COVID-19. Clones were read by immunoSEQ multiplex PCR, and TCRdb kept only the in-frame ones, dropping some. This sample yields roughly 140,000 clones, of which more than 65% are seen a single time; 7.2% belongs to the top ten. Sequences were obtained from peripheral blood. These receptors were collected from a woman aged 50 to 65 in a cohort sampled during active or convalescent COVID-19.

This rearrangement joins TRBV30 to TRBJ2-7; 9 positions agree with TRBD1. The CDR3 has 13 residues. Germline V gene sequence: CDR1 GTSNPN, CDR2 SVGIG (reference sequence). The CDR3 coding sequence is TGTGCTGCTGGGGGACAGGGCCTCTCCGAGCAGTACTTC. It translates to CAAGGQGLSEQYF.

This sequence joins TRBV11-2 and TRBJ2-2, with 11 bases matching TRBD2. The germline CDR1 and CDR2 sequences are SGHAT and FQNNGV. This CDR3 has 15 residues. With 8 bases clipped from V and 4 bases from J, the junction kept 6 bases outside the gene matches. The CDR3 region has the DNA TGTGCCAGCTCTAGCGGGGGGAGGTTCACCGGGGAGCTGTTTTTT. This encodes CASSSGGRFTGELFF.

CDR3 DNA: TGTGCCAGCAGCCGGGGACAGGGACAAGAGACCCAGTACTTC. Residues: CASSRGQGQETQYF. V and J are TRBV6-6 and TRBJ2-5, with 9 bases that match TRBD1. Trimming removed 6 bases from V and 2 bases from J; junction bases left unmatched: 4. The CDR3 loop spans 14 amino acids. Germline V gene data show CDR1 as MNHNY and CDR2 as SVGAGI (reference sequence).

This clone was recorded a few times. The chain recombines TRBV7-2 with TRBJ1-1, with TRBD1 matching over 9 bases. CDR3 length: 15 residues. Germline V gene sequence: CDR1 SGHTA, CDR2 FQGNSA. V was clipped by 5 bases and J by 4 bases; unmatched bases: 8. CDR3 nucleotide sequence: TGTGCCAGCAGCCCCTTACAGGGGGCTCTCACTGAAGCTTTCTTT. Residues: CASSPLQGALTEAFF.

The rearrangement links TRBV24-1 to TRBJ2-2, with TRBD1 matching 9 bases. CDR1 is KGHDR and CDR2 is SFDVKD in the germline V gene. Germline trimming cut 4 bases from V and 6 bases from J; bases unmatched to any gene: 2. The CDR3 is 14 residues long. CDR3 sequence (DNA): TGTGCCACCAGTGACACAGGGGGCCCCGGGGAGCTGTTTTTT. It translates to CATSDTGGPGELFF.

The chain links TRBV7-9 to TRBJ1-2, with a weak D call TRBD1 (5 bases). This CDR3 contains 13 residues. Germline assignment: CDR1 SEHNR and CDR2 FQNEAQ (reference sequence). Trimming stripped 1 base from V and 7 bases from J, with 10 bases between. CDR3: CASSLVQEGGYTF. As DNA, the CDR3 is TGTGCCAGCAGCTTAGTACAGGAGGGTGGCTACACCTTC.

The chain is built from TRBV12-3 or TRBV12-4 and TRBJ1-1, with 8 positions matching TRBD1. V was clipped by 6 bases and J by 4 bases; unmatched bases: 4. CDR3 length: 13 amino acids. The CDR3, as DNA: TGTGCCAGCAGACAGGGGGGAGGCACTGAAGCTTTCTTT. Its translation is CASRQGGGTEAFF.

This chain links TRBV19 with TRBJ2-2; 10 nucleotides align to TRBD2. The V segment lost 5 bases and the J segment 2 bases; nucleotides outside the gene matches: 8. The germline gives CDR1 LNHDA, CDR2 SQIVND (reference sequence). This CDR3 region has 17 residues. CDR3 loop: CASSAPLAGANTGELFF. CDR3 in DNA: TGTGCCAGTAGTGCACCGCTAGCGGGGGCAAACACCGGGGAGCTGTTTTTT.